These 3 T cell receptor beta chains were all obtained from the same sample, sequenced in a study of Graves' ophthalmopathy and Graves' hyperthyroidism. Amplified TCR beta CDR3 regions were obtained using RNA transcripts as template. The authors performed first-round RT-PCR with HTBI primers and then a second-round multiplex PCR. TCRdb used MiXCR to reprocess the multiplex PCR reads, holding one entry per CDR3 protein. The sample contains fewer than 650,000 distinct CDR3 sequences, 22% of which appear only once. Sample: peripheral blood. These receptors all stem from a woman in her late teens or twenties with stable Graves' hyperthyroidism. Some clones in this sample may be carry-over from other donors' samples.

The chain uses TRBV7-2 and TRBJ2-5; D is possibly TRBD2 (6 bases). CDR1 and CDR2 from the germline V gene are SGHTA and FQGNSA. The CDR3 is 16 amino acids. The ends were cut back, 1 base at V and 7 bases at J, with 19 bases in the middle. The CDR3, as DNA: TGTGCCAGCAGCTTAGTACCTATCGGGGGAGCCGGGACCCAGTACTTC. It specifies CASSLVPIGGAGTQYF.

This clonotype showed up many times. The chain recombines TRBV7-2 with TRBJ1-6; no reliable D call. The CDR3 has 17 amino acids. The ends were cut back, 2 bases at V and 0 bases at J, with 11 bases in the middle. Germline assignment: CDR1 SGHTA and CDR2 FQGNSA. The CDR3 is CASSLMAIHSYNSPLHF. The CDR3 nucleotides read TGTGCCAGCAGCTTAATGGCAATACACTCCTATAATTCACCCCTCCACTTT. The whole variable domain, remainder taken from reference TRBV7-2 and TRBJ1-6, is GAGVSQSPSNKVTEKGKDVELRCDPISGHTALYWYRQSLGQGLEFLIYFQGNSAPDKSGLPSDRFSAERTGGSVSTLTIQRTQQEDSAVYLCASSLMAIHSYNSPLHFGNGTRLTVT.

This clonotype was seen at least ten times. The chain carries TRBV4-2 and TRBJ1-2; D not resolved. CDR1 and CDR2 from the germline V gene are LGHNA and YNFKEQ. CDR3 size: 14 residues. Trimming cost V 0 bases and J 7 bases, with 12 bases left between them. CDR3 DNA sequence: TGTGCCAGCAGCCAAGATACAATAAATGGTGGCTACACCTTC. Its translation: CASSQDTINGGYTF.